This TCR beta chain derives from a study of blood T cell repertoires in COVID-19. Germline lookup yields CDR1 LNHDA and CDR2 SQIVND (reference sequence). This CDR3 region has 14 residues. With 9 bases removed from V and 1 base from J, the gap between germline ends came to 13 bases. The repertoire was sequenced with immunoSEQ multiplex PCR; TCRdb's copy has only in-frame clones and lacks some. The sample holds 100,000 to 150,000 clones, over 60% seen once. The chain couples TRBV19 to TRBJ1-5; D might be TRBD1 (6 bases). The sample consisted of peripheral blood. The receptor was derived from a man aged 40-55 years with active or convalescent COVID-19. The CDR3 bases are TGTGCCAGCCGGCTGACAGGAAGCAATCAGCCCCAGCATTTT. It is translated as CASRLTGSNQPQHF.